Shown below are 8 T cell receptor beta chains from a single sample sequenced in a study of follicular helper T cells after annual influenza vaccination. Repertoires were generated with immunoSEQ multiplex PCR, while TCRdb's copy carries only in-frame clones and drops some. The sample has more than 10,000 clones, just under 80% seen once. The time point here: 2014-2015 season, pre-vaccination. Material: CXCR5- memory CD4+ T cells sorted from blood, obtained on the day of influenza vaccination. The source is an adult who received the influenza vaccine.

The chain uses TRBV19 and TRBJ1-6, with 7 bases matching TRBD1. Germline trimming cut 5 bases from V and 10 bases from J; bases unmatched to any gene: 11. CDR1 and CDR2 from the germline V gene are LNHDA and SQIVND (reference sequence). This CDR3 spans 15 amino acids. CDR3 bases: TGTGCCAGTAGTCCAAAGACAGGGATTGACTCACCCCTCCACTTT. Encoded protein: CASSPKTGIDSPLHF.

The CDR3 here is CASSRDPTYEQYF. The CDR3 region has the DNA TGTGCCAGCAGTCGGGACCCCACCTACGAGCAGTACTTC. The rearrangement links TRBV6-5 to TRBJ2-7; the D call may be TRBD1 or TRBD2 (5 bases each). V lost 5 bases and J 2 bases, leaving 10 bases between the germline ends. The V gene's germline CDR1 is MNHEY and CDR2 SVGAGI. The CDR3 consists of 13 residues.

V and J are TRBV27 and TRBJ2-5; D gene uncertain. Germline V CDR1 and CDR2: MNHEY, SMNVEV (reference sequence). Trimming left V 6 bases short and J 2 bases short, with 7 bases between. The CDR3 totals 12 residues. The chain's CDR3 is CASRGVQETQYF. The DNA for the CDR3 is TGTGCCAGCAGGGGTGTGCAAGAGACCCAGTACTTC.

The rearrangement joins TRBV6-5 to TRBJ1-5; D is unresolved. In germline, CDR1 is MNHEY, CDR2 SVGAGI. The CDR3 consists of 15 residues. V lost 6 bases and J 0 bases, leaving 12 bases between the germline ends. CDR3 nucleotide sequence: TGTGCCAGCAGCTATGACACGAATAGCAATCAGCCCCAGCATTTT. Amino acid sequence: CASSYDTNSNQPQHF.

The genes are TRBV10-3 and TRBJ1-1; tentative D call: TRBD1 (5 bases). The V end lost 6 bases, the J end lost 6 bases, and 17 bases lay between the germline ends. The CDR3 runs to 14 residues. Germline CDR1 reads ENHRY; CDR2 reads SYGVKD. This chain's CDR3 is CAISLLGTLAEAFF. CDR3 DNA: TGTGCCATCAGCCTCTTGGGGACCCTAGCTGAAGCTTTCTTT.

Here the CDR3 reads CASSIQGYEQYF. The CDR3 DNA reads TGTGCCAGCAGCATACAGGGCTACGAGCAGTACTTC. This sequence joins TRBV2 and TRBJ2-7; D may be TRBD1 (6 bases). This CDR3 is 12 amino acids long. Germline CDR1 is SNHLY and CDR2 is FYNNEI. Trimming removed 6 bases from V and 3 bases from J, with 9 bases in between.

The rearrangement links TRBV4-3 to TRBJ2-5; D call uncertain. CDR3 length equals 16 residues. Deletions cut 0 bases from V and 4 bases from J, with 15 bases between. CDR1 is LGHNA and CDR2 is YSLEER in the germline V gene. The CDR3 spells CASSQDTRHVGETQYF. DNA of the CDR3: TGCGCCAGCAGCCAAGATACGAGACACGTCGGAGAGACCCAGTACTTC.

The chain is built from TRBV5-8 and TRBJ1-6; TRBD1 is a possible D gene (6 bases). V dropped 4 bases and J dropped 0 bases, with 14 bases sitting between them. The CDR3 sequence is 17 residues long. Looked up from germline, CDR1 is SGHTS and CDR2 is YDEGEE. This CDR3 reads CASSTRGLSSYNSPLHF. DNA of the CDR3: TGTGCCAGCAGCACCCGGGGGCTAAGCTCCTATAATTCACCCCTCCACTTT.